A single sample is the source of the 13 T cell receptor beta chains below, sequenced in a study of cytotoxic CD8 clonotypes in ibrutinib-treated CLL. Some clones are missing from TCRdb's copy, which holds only in-frame ones; the method was immunoSEQ multiplex PCR. Seen here are roughly 220,000 clones, 70% observed once, and the top ten hold around 5.9%. The sample here was PBMCs, taken after 12 months of ibrutinib treatment. Receptors were obtained from a human donor with chronic lymphocytic leukemia.

V usage is TRBV30 and J usage is TRBJ1-1, with no clear D. The CDR3 consists of 13 residues. The germline gives CDR1 GTSNPN, CDR2 SVGIG (reference sequence). Trimming took 3 bases from V and 7 from J, leaving 15 bases between them. This CDR3 is CAWSRTHLGEAFF. The CDR3 bases are TGTGCCTGGAGCCGTACGCATTTGGGTGAAGCTTTCTTT. Together with reference TRBV30 and TRBJ1-1, the CDR3 gives the full variable domain: SQTIHQWPATLVQPVGSPLSLECTVEGTSNPNLYWYRQAAGRGLQLLFYSVGIGQISSEVPQNLSASRPQDRQFILSSKKLLLSDSGFYLCAWSRTHLGEAFFGQGTRLTVV.

V usage is TRBV7-8 and J usage is TRBJ1-1; TRBD1 is a possible D gene (5 bases). This CDR3 is 16 amino acids long. Germline loops: CDR1 SGHVS, CDR2 FQNEAQ. The V end was cut by 5 bases, the J end by 1 base, with 17 bases between. CDR3 DNA: TGTGCCAGCAGCCCCCGCCCCGGGACGGGGAACACTGAAGCTTTCTTT. Amino acid sequence: CASSPRPGTGNTEAFF.

The genes are TRBV5-1 and TRBJ2-7; weak D call: TRBD1 (5 bases). Deletions cut 0 bases from V and 5 bases from J, with 12 bases between. Germline V gene lookup returns CDR1 SGHRS and CDR2 YFSETQ. The CDR3 covers 14 residues. The CDR3 region has the DNA TGCGCCAGCAGCTTGGGGTGGACAACCGACGAGCAGTACTTC. Protein sequence: CASSLGWTTDEQYF.

J is TRBJ1-5 and V is TRBV2; D remains ambiguous. The CDR3 sequence is 14 residues long. V lost 1 base, J lost 4 bases, and 8 bases lay in between. In germline, CDR1 is SNHLY, CDR2 FYNNEI. CDR3 in DNA: TGTGCCAGCAGTGAAGGGTCCGGGAATCAGCCCCAGCATTTT. This codes for CASSEGSGNQPQHF.

This clone has just one count. The V gene is TRBV28, the J gene TRBJ1-1, with D possibly TRBD1 on 6 matching bases. Germline V gene sequence: CDR1 MDHEN, CDR2 SYDVKM. The CDR3 extends over 16 amino acids. Trimming removed 4 bases at V and 0 bases at J, with 15 bases between. The CDR3 DNA reads as TGTGCCAGCAGTTCCCCCGCGACAGGAGTGAACACTGAAGCTTTCTTT. Translated, it gives CASSSPATGVNTEAFF. Complete variable domain (other parts from reference TRBV28 and TRBJ1-1): DVKVTQSSRYLVKRTGEKVFLECVQDMDHENMFWYRQDPGLGLRLIYFSYDVKMKEKGDIPEGYSVSREKKERFSLILESASTNQTSMYLCASSSPATGVNTEAFFGQGTRLTVV.

The chain joins TRBV29-1 to TRBJ1-1, with a possible D match to TRBD1 (6 bases). The V end lost 6 bases, the J end lost 1 base, and 12 bases lay between the germline ends. The CDR3 sequence is 13 residues long. The V gene's germline CDR1 is SQVTM and CDR2 ANQGSEA. CDR3 region: CSVLDRQNTEAFF. The CDR3 DNA follows: TGCAGCGTGTTGGACAGACAGAACACTGAAGCTTTCTTT. The complete variable domain, with remaining parts taken from reference TRBV29-1 and TRBJ1-1, reads SAVISQKPSRDICQRGTSLTIQCQVDSQVTMMFWYRQQPGQSLTLIATANQGSEATYESGFVIDKFPISRPNLTFSTLTVSNMSPEDSSIYLCSVLDRQNTEAFFGQGTRLTVV.

In its sample, this clone was seen once. This chain uses TRBV29-1 with TRBJ2-7; D is perhaps TRBD2 (7 bases). The CDR3 consists of 15 residues. Germline V CDR1 and CDR2: SQVTM, ANQGSEA. The germline V and J ends were trimmed by 6 bases and 2 bases, with 20 bases remaining between them. This chain's CDR3 is CSVRGGASRAYEQYF. In DNA, the CDR3 is TGCAGCGTGAGGGGGGGAGCCAGCCGGGCCTACGAGCAGTACTTC.

This rearrangement joins TRBV27 to TRBJ1-5; D is uncertain. The CDR3 is made up of 14 amino acids. CDR1 and CDR2 (germline): MNHEY, SMNVEV (reference sequence). The V end was cut by 3 bases, the J end by 5 bases, with 11 bases between. The CDR3 DNA follows: TGTGCCAGCAGTTTTTTCGGGTCCCATCAGCCCCAGCATTTT. Protein product: CASSFFGSHQPQHF.

Details on this clone: Additional DNA sequences in this sample encode the identical CDR3. The chain carries TRBV5-1 and TRBJ2-7; tentative D call: TRBD1 (6 bases). Germline-derived CDR1 and CDR2 are SGHRS and YFSETQ. Trimming left V 5 bases short and J 2 bases short, with 11 bases between. CDR3 length equals 13 residues. In DNA, the CDR3 is TGCGCCAGCAGTCGACAGGAACCCTACGAGCAGTACTTC. Its protein is CASSRQEPYEQYF.

This chain uses TRBV7-9 with TRBJ2-7; D ambiguous. The CDR3 totals 13 residues. The V and J ends lost 1 base and 6 bases respectively, with 10 bases between them. Per the germline V gene, CDR1 is SEHNR and CDR2 is FQNEAQ (reference sequence). The CDR3 DNA sequence: TGTGCCAGCAGCTTAGTTGACTGGGGCGAGCAGTACTTC. It yields the protein CASSLVDWGEQYF.

This rearrangement joins TRBV5-1 to TRBJ2-3; 11 positions match TRBD2. Germline lookup yields CDR1 SGHRS and CDR2 YFSETQ. The CDR3 runs 16 residues. V lost 4 bases, J lost 4 bases, and 8 bases stayed unmatched. The CDR3 DNA follows: TGCGCCAGCAGCACGGCTAGCGGGAGGTTTGCAGATACGCAGTATTTT. This codes for CASSTASGRFADTQYF.

This clone showed up just a few times. V gene TRBV5-1 combines with J gene TRBJ1-6, with D perhaps TRBD1 (5 bases). Germline assignment: CDR1 SGHRS and CDR2 YFSETQ. The CDR3 length is 15 residues. The V end lost 0 bases, the J end lost 5 bases, and 9 bases lay between the germline ends. This chain's CDR3 is CASSLGAGNNSPLHF. CDR3 sequence (DNA): TGCGCCAGCAGCTTGGGTGCAGGGAATAATTCACCCCTCCACTTT.

V is TRBV7-2 and J is TRBJ2-3, with D maybe TRBD1 (6 bases). Deletions cut 8 bases from V and 6 bases from J, with 15 bases between. Germline V gene data show CDR1 as SGHTA and CDR2 as FQGNSA. The CDR3 extends over 13 amino acids. The CDR3 sequence: CASGDWTADTQYF. The CDR3 DNA follows: TGTGCCAGCGGCGATTGGACAGCGGATACGCAGTATTTT.